This T cell receptor (beta chain) was identified during a study of T cell changes during pregnancy in multiple sclerosis. Assay: immunoSEQ multiplex PCR; the TCRdb copy retains only in-frame clones and omits some. The data contain 20,000 to 25,000 clones, less than 95% of them singletons. Per the germline V gene, CDR1 is SNHLY and CDR2 is FYNNEI. The CDR3 is 14 amino acids. V lost 4 bases and J lost 7, with 16 bases in between. This clonotype was sampled from a female donor with multiple sclerosis, enrolled in a pregnancy study. The sample was CD4+ T cells from peripheral blood mononuclear cells, taken in the third trimester of pregnancy. This chain links TRBV2 with TRBJ1-2, with a weak D call TRBD1 (5 bases). This chain's CDR3 is CASSVGGGRGGYTF. In nucleotides, the CDR3 is TGTGCCAGCAGTGTCGGGGGAGGTCGGGGTGGCTACACCTTC.